This T cell receptor (beta chain) originates from a study of control samples from healthy donors and cancer patients. This CDR3 has 15 residues. V was shortened by 5 bases and J by 0 bases, with 11 bases between the two germline ends. Germline V gene lookup returns CDR1 MNHEY and CDR2 SVGEGT. TCRdb's copy holds only in-frame clones and misses some; the assay was immunoSEQ multiplex PCR. The repertoire consists of about 55,000 clones, with around 95% occurring once and the leading ten covering roughly 0.99%. The chain combines TRBV6-2 or TRBV6-3 with TRBJ1-3; D is ambiguous. The material sequenced was blood. This clonotype was obtained from a young woman in good health. DNA of the CDR3: TGTGCCAGCAGTCCGCGGGAGAGCTCTGGAAACACCATATATTTT. It yields the protein CASSPRESSGNTIYF.